This T cell receptor (beta chain) was profiled in a study of T cells in Graves' hyperthyroidism and ophthalmopathy. General observations from the study: Most thyroid clonotypes with frequency above 0.001 were detected in blood.

As concerns this clonotype: Its antigen is not identified.

The CDR3 is made up of 14 amino acids. Germline-derived CDR1 and CDR2 are SGHRS and YFSETQ. The V end lost 0 bases, the J end lost 5 bases, and 11 bases lay between the germline ends. Each person with ophthalmopathy scored at least 3 on the Clinical Activity Score, reached NOSPECS grade 4 or higher, and had been ill under 3 months. For the diagnoses, clinical symptoms, serum thyroxine and TRAb, thyroid ultrasound and orbital computed tomography were used. Authors of the study amplified TCR beta CDR3 regions from RNA transcripts. Researchers ran a first-round RT-PCR on the TCR CDR3 using the HTBI primer set. Each CDR3 protein gets one entry after TCRdb re-called the multiplex PCR reads with MiXCR. The table includes 490,000 or so distinct CDR3 sequences, roughly 23% detected once.

The source is a woman in her 70s with Graves' ophthalmopathy. The chain uses TRBV5-1 and TRBJ2-5; possibly TRBD1 for D (6 bases). The specimen sequenced was blood. The CDR3 DNA sequence: TGCGCCAGCAGCTTGGCCAGGGGCATGGAGACCCAGTACTTC. This gives the protein CASSLARGMETQYF.